Listed below are T cell receptor beta chains from one sample, sequenced in a study of blood T cell repertoires in COVID-19. Sequenced by immunoSEQ multiplex PCR; TCRdb stores in-frame clones only, minus some. The sample yields 210,000 or so clones, 84% seen once. Specimen: peripheral blood. These receptors came from a human donor in a cohort sampled during active COVID-19. Both conserved end residues are part of each CDR3. The D gene is left open where the match is weak. Clone size appears in some rows only: once, few, many, or a class for an expanded clone.

>NA|TRBJ2-6|TRBV2|TRBD1
TGTGCCAGCAGTGAGAGCAGGGGGCCTGGGGCCAACGTCCTGACTTTC
CASSESRGPGANVLTF
>few|TRBJ1-2|TRBV5-1|TRBD1
TGCGCCAGCAGCCTTGGGACAGTAAACTATGGCTACACCTTC
CASSLGTVNYGYTF
>NA|TRBJ1-2|TRBV18|TRBD1
TGTGCCAGCTCACCAGGCTGGACAGGGGACTATGGCTACACCTTC
CASSPGWTGDYGYTF
>NA|TRBJ2-3|TRBV18|NA
TGTGCCAGCTCGGGAGCGACAGATACGCAGTATTTT
CASSGATDTQYF
>NA|TRBJ2-3|TRBV10-3|NA
TGTGCCATCCGAATGGGGGGGGCCGCAGATACGCAGTATTTT
CAIRMGGAADTQYF
>NA|TRBJ2-2|TRBV28|NA
TGTGCCAGCAGTTCACGACTAATCACCGGGGAGCTGTTTTTT
CASSSRLITGELFF
>NA|TRBJ1-1|TRBV12-3/TRBV12-4|NA
TGTGCCAGCAAGAGAGAGAAGAACACTGAAGCTTTCTTT
CASKREKNTEAFF
>NA|TRBJ1-2|TRBV7-9|TRBD1
TGTGCCAGCAGCTTCAGACAGGGATTCTATGGCTACACCTTC
CASSFRQGFYGYTF
>few|TRBJ1-2|TRBV9|NA
TGTGCCAGCAGCGCGGGTCGCCGAATGCCTCGGGGCTACACCTTC
CASSAGRRMPRGYTF
>NA|TRBJ2-3|TRBV18|TRBD2
TGTGCCAGCTCACCACCGGTCTCTAGCGGGAGGGCCATTCAGTATTTT
CASSPPVSSGRAIQYF
>NA|TRBJ2-1|TRBV6-5|NA
TGTGCCAGCAGAAAAGACCAGGGATCCCCAAATGAGCAGTTCTTC
CASRKDQGSPNEQFF
>NA|TRBJ2-7|TRBV7-7|TRBD2
TGTGCCAGCAGCTTAGTGACTAGCTCCGAGCAGTACTTC
CASSLVTSSEQYF
>few|TRBJ2-2|TRBV7-9|NA
TGTGCCAGCAGCTTAGCGGGACATAACACCGGGGAGCTGTTTTTT
CASSLAGHNTGELFF
>NA|TRBJ1-5|TRBV19|TRBD1
TGTGCCAGTAGTATACCCACGACAGGGAACAATCAGCCCCAGCATTTT
CASSIPTTGNNQPQHF
>NA|TRBJ2-1|TRBV18|TRBD2
TGTGCCAGCTCACCGCCGGGACTAGCGATTTACAATGAGCAGTTCTTC
CASSPPGLAIYNEQFF
>NA|TRBJ2-7|TRBV5-1|TRBD1
TGCGCCAGCAGCTTGGGTGACAGGGATTCCTACGAGCAGTACTTC
CASSLGDRDSYEQYF
>once|TRBJ2-1|TRBV19|NA
TGTGCCAGTATTAGAGCGAATGAGCAGTTCTTC
CASIRANEQFF
>NA|TRBJ2-3|TRBV29-1|NA
TGCAGCGTCTACCCGAACAGTCTTGGCACAGATACGCAGTATTTT
CSVYPNSLGTDTQYF
>NA|TRBJ2-3|TRBV7-9|NA
TGTGCCAGCAGCTTCGCGAACACAGATACGCAGTATTTT
CASSFANTDTQYF
>NA|TRBJ1-1|TRBV11-2|TRBD1
TGTGCCAGCAGCTTAGCTTTGACAGGGGCCACTGAAGCTTTCTTT
CASSLALTGATEAFF
>NA|TRBJ2-2|TRBV7-3|NA
TGTGCCAGCAGCCCCGCCGGGGGGCTCACCGGGGAGCTGTTTTTT
CASSPAGGLTGELFF
>NA|TRBJ1-6|TRBV7-2|NA
TGTGCCAGCAGCTTAAATCGGGCAGGGCGTTCACCCCTCCACTTT
CASSLNRAGRSPLHF
>NA|TRBJ2-1|TRBV18|NA
TGTGCCAGCTCACAAGAAATCCGGTTTGGGCAGTTCTTC
CASSQEIRFGQFF
>NA|TRBJ2-2|TRBV7-9|NA
TGTGCCAGCAGCTTACGGTCAAGGGGTCCCGGGGAGCTGTTTTTT
CASSLRSRGPGELFF
>NA|TRBJ2-4|TRBV23-1|NA
TGCGCCAGCAGTCAATCCCCCGGGAATCTAAGCGTAGCCAAAAACATTCAGTACTTC
CASSQSPGNLSVAKNIQYF
>few|TRBJ1-1|TRBV9|NA
TGTGCCAGCAGCTTCGCGGATACGAACACTGAAGCTTTCTTT
CASSFADTNTEAFF
>once|TRBJ2-2|TRBV5-1|NA
TGCGCCAGCAGCAGCCCCGTAGTGGGGAGCACCGGGGAGCTGTTTTTT
CASSSPVVGSTGELFF
>NA|TRBJ2-7|TRBV29-1|NA
TGCAGCGTCATACCTGCAGGGGCCGTGAACGAGCAGTACTTC
CSVIPAGAVNEQYF
>NA|TRBJ1-4|TRBV6-5|TRBD1
TGTGCCAGCAGCCCCCGGGACAGAATTAATGAAAAACTGTTTTTT
CASSPRDRINEKLFF
>NA|TRBJ2-6|TRBV7-3|NA
TGTGCCAGCGGGTCACAGGCCTCTGGGGCCAACGTCCTGACTTTC
CASGSQASGANVLTF
>few|TRBJ1-1|TRBV4-1|NA
TGCGCCAGCAGCCGATCCTTACCAGGGGCCACTGAAGCTTTCTTT
CASSRSLPGATEAFF
>NA|TRBJ2-5|TRBV7-2|TRBD2
TGTGCCAGCAGCTTAGCGCATCGCGGGAGTGAGACCCAGTACTTC
CASSLAHRGSETQYF
>once|TRBJ1-6|TRBV6-5|NA
TGTGCCAGCAGCCTAATCGGAGACGGCAATTCACCCCTCCACTTT
CASSLIGDGNSPLHF
>NA|TRBJ1-1|TRBV18|TRBD1
TGTGCCAGCTCACGGGACAGTCTTAGATTTGGGGTTACTGAAGCTTTCTTT
CASSRDSLRFGVTEAFF
>NA|TRBJ2-5|TRBV4-2|TRBD1
TGTGCCAGCAGCCAAGGGACAGGGGGCGGAGAGACCCAGTACTTC
CASSQGTGGGETQYF
>NA|TRBJ2-1|TRBV9|TRBD2
TGTGCCAGCAGCGTAGGAACAGGGGTTACGGGACTAGCTAACAATGAGCAGTTCTTC
CASSVGTGVTGLANNEQFF
>NA|TRBJ2-5|TRBV30|NA
TGTGCCTGGAGTGTTGGTGGCAGTCAAGAGACCCAGTACTTC
CAWSVGGSQETQYF